These 10 T cell receptor beta chains came from one sample sequenced in a study of T-cell reconstitution after alpha-beta-depleted transplantation in children. The TCRbeta library was prepared with unique molecular identifiers. TCRdb called the PCR reads again in MiXCR, with one record for every CDR3 protein. The data contain roughly 300,000 distinct CDR3 sequences, approximately 10% of them singletons. Source: PBMCs from the stem cell graft donor, taken from the stem cell graft. Receptor source: a human donor who donated a stem cell graft to a child with acute lymphoblastic leukemia.

This clonotype has ten or more counts. DNA of the CDR3: TGTGCCAGCAGTTACACCCGGGAGGGCGGCAACTATGGCTACACCTTC. Residues: CASSYTREGGNYGYTF. The chain employs TRBV6-5 and TRBJ1-2; D is unresolved. CDR1 MNHEY and CDR2 SVGAGI come from the germline V gene. This CDR3 region has 16 residues. V was trimmed by 2 bases and J by 2 bases, leaving 15 bases between them.

This clonotype has only a few counts. J is TRBJ2-3 and V is TRBV12-3 or TRBV12-4; TRBD1 matches 7 bases. CDR3 length: 15 residues. V trimming: 3 bases; J trimming: 6 bases; junction bases outside the gene matches: 9. The CDR3: CASSFDRQGIDTQYF. CDR3 coding DNA: TGTGCCAGCAGTTTCGACCGACAGGGCATTGATACGCAGTATTTT.

The chain links TRBV6-1 to TRBJ1-1; a possible D gene is TRBD1 (5 bases). CDR1 is MNHNS, CDR2 SASEGT, per germline. The CDR3 covers 14 residues. Trimming took 8 bases from V and 1 from J, leaving 14 bases between them. The CDR3 spells CASRRGVPNTEAFF. The CDR3 region has the DNA TGTGCCAGCCGCCGAGGGGTCCCGAACACTGAAGCTTTCTTT.

This clonotype was counted only a few times. The V gene is TRBV6-5, the J gene TRBJ2-7, with D possibly being TRBD2 (5 bases). V was shortened by 0 bases and J by 0 bases, with 12 bases between the two germline ends. CDR3 size: 16 residues. The germline V gene encodes CDR1 MNHEY and CDR2 SVGAGI. The CDR3 is CASSYSKSSYSYEQYF. As DNA, the CDR3 is TGTGCCAGCAGTTACTCCAAGTCTAGCTACTCCTACGAGCAGTACTTC.

V is TRBV12-3 or TRBV12-4 and J is TRBJ2-3, with D maybe TRBD2 (6 bases). Trimming took off 2 bases at V and 6 bases at J, with 15 bases between the two ends. This CDR3 contains 15 residues. Here the CDR3 reads CASSLYSGDWDTQYF. The CDR3 coding sequence is TGTGCCAGCAGTTTATACTCGGGAGATTGGGATACGCAGTATTTT.

This clonotype occurred many times. The rearrangement links TRBV27 to TRBJ1-5; D unclear. The CDR3 covers 13 residues. V lost 6 bases and J lost 1, with 7 bases in between. Looked up from germline, CDR1 is MNHEY and CDR2 is SMNVEV (reference sequence). The CDR3: CASSLGSNQPQHF. CDR3 in DNA: TGTGCCAGCAGCCTCGGGAGCAATCAGCCCCAGCATTTT.

This clonotype was seen a few times. V gene TRBV18 combines with J gene TRBJ2-7; 8 bases map to TRBD2. Germline V CDR1 and CDR2: KGHSH, LQKENI. The CDR3 covers 14 residues. Trimming took 3 bases from V and 5 from J; bases not matched to a gene: 6. As DNA, the CDR3 is TGTGCCAGCTCACCCGGGAGGGGCTTGCACGAGCAGTACTTC. Protein: CASSPGRGLHEQYF.

This clonotype has at least ten counts. The rearrangement uses TRBV29-1 and TRBJ1-1; D is unresolved. V lost 7 bases, J lost 6 bases, and 9 bases lay in between. Germline V gene sequence: CDR1 SQVTM, CDR2 ANQGSEA. CDR3 length: 10 amino acids. The CDR3 DNA reads as TGCAGCGGTGTAAGTGCTGAAGCTTTCTTT. It is translated as CSGVSAEAFF.

The chain combines TRBV6-5 with TRBJ2-6; D gene uncertain. Germline CDR1 MNHEY, CDR2 SVGAGI. The CDR3 sequence is 17 residues long. The V gene lost 4 bases and the J gene lost 0 bases, with 13 bases spanning the gap. The CDR3 DNA reads as TGTGCCAGCAGTTCTGCGGTCCCCCTCTCTGGGGCCAACGTCCTGACTTTC. Its translation is CASSSAVPLSGANVLTF.

The V call is TRBV11-2, the J call TRBJ2-1; possible D gene TRBD2, 5 bases. Germline lookup yields CDR1 SGHAT and CDR2 FQNNGV. V was cut by 5 bases and J by 7 bases, with 21 bases left in between. This CDR3 spans 16 amino acids. CDR3 protein: CASSTGARAPWNEQFF. The CDR3, as DNA: TGTGCCAGCAGCACCGGAGCGCGGGCCCCGTGGAATGAGCAGTTCTTC.